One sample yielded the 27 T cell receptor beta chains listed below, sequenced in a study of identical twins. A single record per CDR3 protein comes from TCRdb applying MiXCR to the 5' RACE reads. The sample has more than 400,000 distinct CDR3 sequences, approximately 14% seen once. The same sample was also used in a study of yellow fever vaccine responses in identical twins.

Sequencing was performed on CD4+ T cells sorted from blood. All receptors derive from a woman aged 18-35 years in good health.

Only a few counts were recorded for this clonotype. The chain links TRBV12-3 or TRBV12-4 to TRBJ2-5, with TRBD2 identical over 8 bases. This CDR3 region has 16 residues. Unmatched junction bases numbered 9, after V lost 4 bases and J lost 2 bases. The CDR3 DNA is TGTGCCAGCAGTTCGGGAATTAGCGGGGCACAAGAGACCCAGTACTTC. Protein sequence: CASSSGISGAQETQYF.

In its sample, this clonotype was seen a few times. CDR3 amino acids: CASSFGSLTTYGYTF. The CDR3 bases are TGCGCCAGCAGCTTCGGGTCGTTAACGACCTATGGCTACACCTTC. This rearrangement joins TRBV5-1 to TRBJ1-2; D unclear. The CDR3 extends over 15 amino acids. Trimming stripped 2 bases from V and 4 bases from J, with 15 bases between. Germline V gene sequence: CDR1 SGHRS, CDR2 YFSETQ.

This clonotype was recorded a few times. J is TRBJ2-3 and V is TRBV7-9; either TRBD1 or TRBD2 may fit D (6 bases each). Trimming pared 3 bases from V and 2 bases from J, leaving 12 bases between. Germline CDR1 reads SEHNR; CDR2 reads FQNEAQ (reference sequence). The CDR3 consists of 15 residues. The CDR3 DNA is TGTGCCAGCAGCTTTGGGGGGCCTATCACAGATACGCAGTATTTT. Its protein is CASSFGGPITDTQYF.

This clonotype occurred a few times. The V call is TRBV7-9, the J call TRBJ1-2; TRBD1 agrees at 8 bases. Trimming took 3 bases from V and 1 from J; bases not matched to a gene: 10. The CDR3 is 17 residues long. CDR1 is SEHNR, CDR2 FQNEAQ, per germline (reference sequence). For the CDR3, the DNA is TGTGCCAGCAGCTTGAACAGGGGGTCCTTTCTTAACTATGGCTACACCTTC. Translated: CASSLNRGSFLNYGYTF.

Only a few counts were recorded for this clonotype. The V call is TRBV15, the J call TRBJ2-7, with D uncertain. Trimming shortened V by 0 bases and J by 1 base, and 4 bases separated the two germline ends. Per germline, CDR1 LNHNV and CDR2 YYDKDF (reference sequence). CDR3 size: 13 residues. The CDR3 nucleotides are TGTGCCACCAGCAGAGATACATCCTACGAGCAGTACTTC. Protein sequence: CATSRDTSYEQYF.

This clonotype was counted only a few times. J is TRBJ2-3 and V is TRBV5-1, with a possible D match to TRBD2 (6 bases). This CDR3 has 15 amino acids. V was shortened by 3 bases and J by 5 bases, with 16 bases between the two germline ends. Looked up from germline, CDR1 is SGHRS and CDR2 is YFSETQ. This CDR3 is CASSSSSAGGDTQYF. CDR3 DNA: TGCGCCAGCAGCTCATCTAGCGCGGGTGGAGATACGCAGTATTTT.

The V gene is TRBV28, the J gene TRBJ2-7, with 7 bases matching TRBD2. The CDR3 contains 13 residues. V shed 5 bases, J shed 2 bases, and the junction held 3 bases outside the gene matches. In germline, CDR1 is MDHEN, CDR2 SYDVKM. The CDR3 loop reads CASSTGGPYEQYF. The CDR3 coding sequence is TGTGCCAGCAGTACGGGGGGTCCCTACGAGCAGTACTTC.

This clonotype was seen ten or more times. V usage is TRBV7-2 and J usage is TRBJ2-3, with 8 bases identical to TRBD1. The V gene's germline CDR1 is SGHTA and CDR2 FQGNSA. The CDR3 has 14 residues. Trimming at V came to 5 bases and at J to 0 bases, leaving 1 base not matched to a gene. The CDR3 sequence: CASSDRGSTDTQYF. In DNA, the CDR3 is TGTGCCAGCAGCGACAGGGGAAGCACAGATACGCAGTATTTT.

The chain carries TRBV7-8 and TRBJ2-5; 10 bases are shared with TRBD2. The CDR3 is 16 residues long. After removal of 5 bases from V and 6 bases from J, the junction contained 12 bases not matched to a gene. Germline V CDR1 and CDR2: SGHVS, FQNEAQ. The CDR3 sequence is CASSPNLAGEAKTQYF. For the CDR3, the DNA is TGTGCCAGCAGCCCGAACCTAGCGGGAGAGGCGAAGACCCAGTACTTC.

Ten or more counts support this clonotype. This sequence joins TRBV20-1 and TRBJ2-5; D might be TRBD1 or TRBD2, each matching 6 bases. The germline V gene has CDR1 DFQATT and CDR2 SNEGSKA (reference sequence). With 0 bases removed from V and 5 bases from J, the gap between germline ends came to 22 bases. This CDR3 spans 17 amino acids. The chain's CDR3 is CSARDRPEQGGWETQYF. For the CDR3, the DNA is TGCAGTGCTAGAGATCGACCCGAACAGGGAGGATGGGAGACCCAGTACTTC.

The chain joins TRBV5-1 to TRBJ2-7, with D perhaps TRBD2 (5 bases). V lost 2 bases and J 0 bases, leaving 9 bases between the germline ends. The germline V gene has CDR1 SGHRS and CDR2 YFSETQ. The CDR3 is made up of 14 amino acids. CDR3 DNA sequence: TGCGCCAGCAGCTTCGGGGAGAGCTCCTACGAGCAGTACTTC. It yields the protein CASSFGESSYEQYF.

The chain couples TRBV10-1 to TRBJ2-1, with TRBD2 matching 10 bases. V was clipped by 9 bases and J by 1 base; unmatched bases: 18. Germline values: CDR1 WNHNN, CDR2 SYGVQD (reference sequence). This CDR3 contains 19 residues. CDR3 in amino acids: CASLLGSLAGDLSYNEQFF. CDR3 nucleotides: TGCGCCAGTCTTTTAGGCTCGCTAGCGGGAGATCTATCCTACAATGAGCAGTTCTTC.

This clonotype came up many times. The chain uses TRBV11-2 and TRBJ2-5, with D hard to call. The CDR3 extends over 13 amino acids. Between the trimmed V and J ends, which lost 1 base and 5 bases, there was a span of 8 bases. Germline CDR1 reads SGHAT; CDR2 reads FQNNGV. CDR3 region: CASSLGSRETQYF. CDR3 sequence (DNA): TGTGCCAGCAGCTTAGGTAGCCGGGAGACCCAGTACTTC.

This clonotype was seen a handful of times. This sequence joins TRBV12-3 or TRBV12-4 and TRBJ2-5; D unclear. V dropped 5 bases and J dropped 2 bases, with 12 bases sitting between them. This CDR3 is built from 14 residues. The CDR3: CASSIRPDQETQYF. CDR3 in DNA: TGTGCCAGCAGTATCCGACCAGATCAAGAGACCCAGTACTTC.

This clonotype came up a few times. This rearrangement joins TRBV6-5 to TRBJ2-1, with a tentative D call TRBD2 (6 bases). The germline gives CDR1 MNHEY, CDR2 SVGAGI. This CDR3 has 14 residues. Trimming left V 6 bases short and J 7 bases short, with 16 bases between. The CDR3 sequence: CASSHSGSENEQFF. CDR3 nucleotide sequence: TGTGCCAGCAGCCACTCCGGGAGCGAGAATGAGCAGTTCTTC.

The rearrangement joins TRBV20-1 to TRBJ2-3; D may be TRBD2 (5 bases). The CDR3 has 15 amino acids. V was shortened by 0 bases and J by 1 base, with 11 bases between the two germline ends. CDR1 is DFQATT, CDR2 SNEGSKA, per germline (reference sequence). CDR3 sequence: CSARDRGLGTDTQYF. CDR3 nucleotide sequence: TGCAGTGCTAGAGATCGGGGTTTGGGCACAGATACGCAGTATTTT.

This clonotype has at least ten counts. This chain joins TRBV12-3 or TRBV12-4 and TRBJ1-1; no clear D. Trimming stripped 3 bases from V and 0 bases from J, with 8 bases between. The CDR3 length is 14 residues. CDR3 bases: TGTGCCAGCAGTTTGAAACAGATGAACACTGAAGCTTTCTTT. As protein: CASSLKQMNTEAFF.

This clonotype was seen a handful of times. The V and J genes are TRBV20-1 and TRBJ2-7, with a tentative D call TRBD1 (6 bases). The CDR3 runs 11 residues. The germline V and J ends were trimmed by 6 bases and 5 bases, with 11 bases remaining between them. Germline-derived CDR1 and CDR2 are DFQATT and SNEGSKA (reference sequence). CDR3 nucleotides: TGCAGTGCAATCAGGGGAGACGAGCAGTACGTC. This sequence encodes CSAIRGDEQYV.

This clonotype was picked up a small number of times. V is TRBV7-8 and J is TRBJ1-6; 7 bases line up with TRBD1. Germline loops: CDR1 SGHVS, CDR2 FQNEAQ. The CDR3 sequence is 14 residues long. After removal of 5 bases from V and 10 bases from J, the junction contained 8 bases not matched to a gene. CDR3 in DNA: TGTGCCAGCAGCACTGACAGGGACCGCTCACCCCTCCACTTT. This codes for CASSTDRDRSPLHF.

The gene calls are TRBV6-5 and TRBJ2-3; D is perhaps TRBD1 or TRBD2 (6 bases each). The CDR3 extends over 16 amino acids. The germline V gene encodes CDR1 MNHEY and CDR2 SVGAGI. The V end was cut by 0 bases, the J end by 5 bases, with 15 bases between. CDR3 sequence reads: CASSYSNRGAGDTQYF. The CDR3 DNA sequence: TGTGCCAGCAGTTACTCCAATAGGGGGGCAGGAGATACGCAGTATTTT.

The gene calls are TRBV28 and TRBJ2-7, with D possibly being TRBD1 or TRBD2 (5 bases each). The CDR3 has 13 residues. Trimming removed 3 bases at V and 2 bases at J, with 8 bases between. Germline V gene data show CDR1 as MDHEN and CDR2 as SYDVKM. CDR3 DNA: TGTGCCAGCAGTTTTGAGGGACCCTACGAGCAGTACTTC. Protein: CASSFEGPYEQYF.

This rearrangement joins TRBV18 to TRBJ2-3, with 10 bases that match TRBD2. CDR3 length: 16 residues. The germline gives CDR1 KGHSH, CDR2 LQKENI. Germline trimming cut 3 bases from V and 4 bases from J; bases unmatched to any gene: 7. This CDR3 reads CASSPQRGGVPDTQYF. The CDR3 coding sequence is TGTGCCAGCTCACCGCAGCGGGGGGGCGTCCCAGATACGCAGTATTTT.

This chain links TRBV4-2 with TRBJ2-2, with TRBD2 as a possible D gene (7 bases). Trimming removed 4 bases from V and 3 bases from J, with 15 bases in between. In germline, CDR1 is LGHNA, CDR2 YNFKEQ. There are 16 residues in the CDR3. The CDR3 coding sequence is TGTGCCAGCAGCCCGGGCGGGGGACAATACACCGGGGAGCTGTTTTTT. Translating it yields CASSPGGGQYTGELFF.

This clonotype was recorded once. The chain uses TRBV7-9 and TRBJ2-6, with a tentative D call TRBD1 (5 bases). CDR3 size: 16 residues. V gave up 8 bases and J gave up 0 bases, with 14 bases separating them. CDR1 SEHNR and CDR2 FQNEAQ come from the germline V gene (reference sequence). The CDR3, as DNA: TGTGCCAGCCTCATCCACAGGAACTCTGGGGCCAACGTCCTGACTTTC. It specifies CASLIHRNSGANVLTF.

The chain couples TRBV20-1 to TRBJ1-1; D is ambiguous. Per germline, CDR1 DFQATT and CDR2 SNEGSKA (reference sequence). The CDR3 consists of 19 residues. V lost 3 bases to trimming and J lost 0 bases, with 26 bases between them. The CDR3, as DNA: TGCAGTGCTAGTCCCTCGCTTGGTCCCTTCGGTAAAATGAACACTGAAGCTTTCTTT. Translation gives CSASPSLGPFGKMNTEAFF.

As DNA, the CDR3 is TGTGCCAGCGAAGATAGCCTGGCTGCGGAGACCCAGTACTTC. Encoded protein: CASEDSLAAETQYF. The gene calls are TRBV5-6 and TRBJ2-5, with D unclear. The CDR3 covers 14 residues. In germline, CDR1 is SGHDT, CDR2 YYEEEE. Trimming took 7 bases from V and 5 from J, leaving 18 bases between them.

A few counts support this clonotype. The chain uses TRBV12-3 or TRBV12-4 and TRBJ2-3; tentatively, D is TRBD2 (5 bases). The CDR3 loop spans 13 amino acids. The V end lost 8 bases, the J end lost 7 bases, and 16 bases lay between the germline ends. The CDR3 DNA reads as TGTGCCAGCCGATGGACTGCATTCTATACGCAGTATTTT. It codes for CASRWTAFYTQYF.